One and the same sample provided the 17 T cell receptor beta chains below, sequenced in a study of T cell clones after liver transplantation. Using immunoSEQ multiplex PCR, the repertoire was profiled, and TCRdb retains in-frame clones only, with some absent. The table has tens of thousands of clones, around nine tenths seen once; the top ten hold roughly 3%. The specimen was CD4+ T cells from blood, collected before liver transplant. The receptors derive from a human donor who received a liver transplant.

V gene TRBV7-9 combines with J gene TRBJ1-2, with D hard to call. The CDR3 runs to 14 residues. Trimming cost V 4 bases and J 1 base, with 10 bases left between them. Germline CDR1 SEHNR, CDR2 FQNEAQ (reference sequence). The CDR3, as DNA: TGTGCCAGCAGCTACTCTGTGCTTAACTATGGCTACACCTTC. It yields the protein CASSYSVLNYGYTF. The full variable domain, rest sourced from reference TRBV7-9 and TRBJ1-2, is DTGVSQNPRHKITKRGQNVTFRCDPISEHNRLYWYRQTLGQGPEFLTYFQNEAQLEKSRLLSDRFSAERPKGSFSTLEIQRTEQGDSAMYLCASSYSVLNYGYTFGSGTRLTVV.

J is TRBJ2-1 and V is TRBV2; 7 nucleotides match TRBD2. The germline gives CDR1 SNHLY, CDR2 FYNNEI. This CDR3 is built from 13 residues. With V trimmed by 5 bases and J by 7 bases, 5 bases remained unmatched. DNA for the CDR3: TGTGCCAGCAGTTTTCGGGGAGGGAATGAGCAGTTCTTC. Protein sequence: CASSFRGGNEQFF.

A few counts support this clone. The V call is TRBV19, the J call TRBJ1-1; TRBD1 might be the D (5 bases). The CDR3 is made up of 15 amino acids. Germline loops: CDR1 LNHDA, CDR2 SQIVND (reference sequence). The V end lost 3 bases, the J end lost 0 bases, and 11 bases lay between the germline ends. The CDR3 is CASSIQGSLNTEAFF. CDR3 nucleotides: TGTGCCAGTAGTATTCAGGGCAGTTTGAACACTGAAGCTTTCTTT.

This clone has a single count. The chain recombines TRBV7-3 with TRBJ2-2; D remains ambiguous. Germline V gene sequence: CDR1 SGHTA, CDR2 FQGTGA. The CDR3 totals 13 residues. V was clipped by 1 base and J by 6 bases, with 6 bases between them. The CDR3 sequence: CASSLKVSGELFF. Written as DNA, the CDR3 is TGTGCCAGCAGCTTAAAGGTCTCCGGGGAGCTGTTTTTT.

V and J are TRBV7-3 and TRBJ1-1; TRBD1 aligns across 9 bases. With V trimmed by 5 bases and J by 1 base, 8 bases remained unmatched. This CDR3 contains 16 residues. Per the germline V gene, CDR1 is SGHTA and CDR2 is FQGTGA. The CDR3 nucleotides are TGTGCCAGCAGCCGGGACAGGGTACAAGAGAACACTGAAGCTTTCTTT. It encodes CASSRDRVQENTEAFF.

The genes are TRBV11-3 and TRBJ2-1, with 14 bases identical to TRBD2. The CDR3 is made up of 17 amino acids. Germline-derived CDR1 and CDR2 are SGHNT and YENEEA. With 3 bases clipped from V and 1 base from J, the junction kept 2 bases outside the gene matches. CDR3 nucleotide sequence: TGTGCCAGCAGCTTCGGACTAGCGGGAGGTTCCTACAATGAGCAGTTCTTC. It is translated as CASSFGLAGGSYNEQFF.

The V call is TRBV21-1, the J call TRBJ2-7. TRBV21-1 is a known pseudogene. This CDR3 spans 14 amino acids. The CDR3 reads CASSKCRIGGEQYF. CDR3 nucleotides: TGTGCCAGCAGCAAATGTAGGATTGGGGGCGAGCAGTACTTC.

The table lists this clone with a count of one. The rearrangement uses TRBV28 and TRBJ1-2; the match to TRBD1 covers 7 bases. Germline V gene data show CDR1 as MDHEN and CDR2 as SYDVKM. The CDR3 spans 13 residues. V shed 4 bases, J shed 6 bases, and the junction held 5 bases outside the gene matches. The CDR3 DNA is TGTGCCAGCAGTTCCGGACAGGTCCATGGCTACACCTTC. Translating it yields CASSSGQVHGYTF.

For the CDR3, the DNA is TGCGCCAGCAGCTTGGGGTCGGATACAGATACGCAGTATTTT. It yields the protein CASSLGSDTDTQYF. The rearrangement links TRBV5-1 to TRBJ2-3; D is ambiguous. Germline V gene lookup returns CDR1 SGHRS and CDR2 YFSETQ. The CDR3 is 14 residues long. The ends were cut back, 0 bases at V and 3 bases at J, with 8 bases in the middle. The full variable domain, its missing parts supplied by reference TRBV5-1 and TRBJ2-3, is KAGVTQTPRYLIKTRGQQVTLSCSPISGHRSVSWYQQTPGQGLQFLFEYFSETQRNKGNFPGRFSGRQFSNSRSEMNVSTLELGDSALYLCASSLGSDTDTQYFGPGTRLTVL.

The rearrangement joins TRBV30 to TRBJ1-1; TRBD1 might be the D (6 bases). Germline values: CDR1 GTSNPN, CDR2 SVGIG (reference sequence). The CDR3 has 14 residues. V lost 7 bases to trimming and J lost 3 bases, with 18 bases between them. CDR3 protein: CAFDGGLIHTEAFF. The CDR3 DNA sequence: TGTGCCTTTGACGGGGGGCTTATTCACACTGAAGCTTTCTTT.

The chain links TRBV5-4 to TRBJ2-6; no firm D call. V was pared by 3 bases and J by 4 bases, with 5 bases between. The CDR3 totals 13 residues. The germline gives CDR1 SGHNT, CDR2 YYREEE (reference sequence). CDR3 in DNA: TGTGCCAGCAGCTACCTGGGGGCCAACGTCCTGACTTTC. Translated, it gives CASSYLGANVLTF.

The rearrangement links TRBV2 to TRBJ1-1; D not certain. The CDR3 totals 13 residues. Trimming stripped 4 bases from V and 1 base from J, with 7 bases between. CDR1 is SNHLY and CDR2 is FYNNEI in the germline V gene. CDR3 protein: CASSASGNTEAFF. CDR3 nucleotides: TGTGCCAGCAGTGCAAGCGGGAACACTGAAGCTTTCTTT.

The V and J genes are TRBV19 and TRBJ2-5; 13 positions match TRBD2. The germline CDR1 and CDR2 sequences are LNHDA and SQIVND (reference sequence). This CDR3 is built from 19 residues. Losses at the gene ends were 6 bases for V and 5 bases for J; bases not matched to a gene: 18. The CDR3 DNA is TGTGCCAGTAGGCGAAGACTAGCGGGAGGAATCCTCCCGACCGAGACCCAGTACTTC. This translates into CASRRRLAGGILPTETQYF.

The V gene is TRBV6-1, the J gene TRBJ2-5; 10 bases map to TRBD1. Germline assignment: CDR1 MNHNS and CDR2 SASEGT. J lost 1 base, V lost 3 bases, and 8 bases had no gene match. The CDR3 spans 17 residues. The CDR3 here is CASSDKWDRGPQETQYF. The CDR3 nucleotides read TGTGCCAGCAGTGATAAGTGGGACAGGGGTCCCCAAGAGACCCAGTACTTC.

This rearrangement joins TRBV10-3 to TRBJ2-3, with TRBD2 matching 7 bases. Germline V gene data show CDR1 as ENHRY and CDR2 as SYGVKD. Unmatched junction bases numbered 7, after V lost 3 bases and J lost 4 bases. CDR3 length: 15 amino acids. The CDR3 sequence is CAISDAGTTSDTQYF. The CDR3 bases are TGTGCCATCAGTGACGCAGGGACTACGTCAGATACGCAGTATTTT.

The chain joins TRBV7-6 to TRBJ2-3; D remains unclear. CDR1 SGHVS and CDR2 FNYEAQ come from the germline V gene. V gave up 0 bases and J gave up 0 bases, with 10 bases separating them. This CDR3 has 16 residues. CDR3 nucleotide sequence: TGTGCCAGCAGCTTAGCTACGCGGCCGAGCACAGATACGCAGTATTTT. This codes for CASSLATRPSTDTQYF.

In DNA, the CDR3 is TGTGCCAGCTCACCGACCGACGCCTACAATGAGCAGTTCTTC. Its translation: CASSPTDAYNEQFF. This chain connects TRBV18 to TRBJ2-1, with unresolved D. With 3 bases removed from V and 2 bases from J, the gap between germline ends came to 8 bases. This CDR3 region has 14 residues. Germline CDR1 KGHSH, CDR2 LQKENI.